The 8 T cell receptor beta chains reported below all come from one sample, sequenced in a study of blood T cell repertoires in COVID-19 (dated by TCRdb to 2020 to 2021). Preparation of the library involved the immunoSEQ multiplex PCR assay. As stored in TCRdb, this immuneACCESS dataset retains in-frame rearrangements with V and J assigned. A fraction of the clones does not appear; measured against another copy, unresolved V genes explain less than half of the discrepancy, and the remainder lacks a known reason. The sample table lists hundreds of thousands of clones, under 95% of them with a count of one. Approximately 3.5% of the sample is held by the ten biggest clonotypes. Sequenced: peripheral blood. The receptors were sampled from a woman aged 18-29 years who had recovered from COVID-19.

The chain employs TRBV6-6 and TRBJ1-6, with D perhaps matching TRBD1 (5 bases). This CDR3 is 12 amino acids long. Germline assignment: CDR1 MNHNY and CDR2 SVGAGI (reference sequence). Trimming cost V 7 bases and J 10 bases, with 11 bases left between them. CDR3 DNA sequence: TGTGCCAGCACCCAGGGTGACTCACCCCTCCACTTT. This sequence encodes CASTQGDSPLHF.

The chain recombines TRBV7-8 with TRBJ2-2; TRBD2 aligns across 11 bases. The CDR3 consists of 16 residues. CDR1 and CDR2 (germline): SGHVS, FQNEAQ. Trimming cost V 4 bases and J 1 base; bases outside gene matches: 2. The CDR3, as DNA: TGTGCCAGCAGCTGGACTAGCGGGTTGAACACCGGGGAGCTGTTTTTT. Translated: CASSWTSGLNTGELFF.

CDR3 DNA: TGCGCCAGCAGCCAATCTGTAAGCGGGAGCCCCAGCACAGATACGCAGTATTTT. Translated, it gives CASSQSVSGSPSTDTQYF. The rearrangement links TRBV4-1 to TRBJ2-3; 8 bases are a match to TRBD2. The germline gives CDR1 MGHRA, CDR2 YSYEKL. The CDR3 has 18 amino acids. With 2 bases clipped from V and 0 bases from J, the junction kept 10 bases outside the gene matches.

This clone came up a few times. The chain combines TRBV20-1 with TRBJ1-1, with D possibly matching TRBD1 (5 bases). The germline V gene has CDR1 DFQATT and CDR2 SNEGSKA (reference sequence). CDR3 size: 11 residues. The CDR3 DNA is TGCAGCTTCATGGGGCTCACTGAAGCTTTCTTT. Encoded protein: CSFMGLTEAFF.

The chain carries TRBV18 and TRBJ1-2; D is possibly TRBD1 (5 bases). The CDR3 consists of 14 residues. Trimming stripped 1 base from V and 5 bases from J, with 11 bases between. CDR1 and CDR2 (germline): KGHSH, LQKENI. This chain's CDR3 is CASSPQEGAYGYTF. Written as DNA, the CDR3 is TGTGCCAGCTCACCACAGGAAGGGGCTTATGGCTACACCTTC.

The chain's CDR3 is CASSLRGWSQGAYNSPLHF. As DNA, the CDR3 is TGTGCCAGCAGTTTGAGGGGGTGGTCACAGGGGGCTTATAATTCACCCCTCCACTTT. V and J are TRBV27 and TRBJ1-6; 9 nucleotides align to TRBD1. Germline V gene data show CDR1 as MNHEY and CDR2 as SMNVEV (reference sequence). The CDR3 is 19 residues long. V trimming: 3 bases; J trimming: 4 bases; junction bases outside the gene matches: 13.

The chain couples TRBV4-1 to TRBJ2-1, with 8 bases lining up with TRBD2. V lost 4 bases to trimming and J lost 3 bases; unmatched junction nucleotides: 8. This CDR3 contains 16 residues. Germline loops: CDR1 MGHRA, CDR2 YSYEKL. DNA for the CDR3: TGCGCCAGCAGCCTCAGAGGGAGCGGGAGCTACAATGAGCAGTTCTTC. As protein: CASSLRGSGSYNEQFF.

This chain connects TRBV10-3 to TRBJ2-1; 8 bases are a match to TRBD2. Germline lookup yields CDR1 ENHRY and CDR2 SYGVKD. This CDR3 spans 14 amino acids. Losses at the gene ends were 10 bases for V and 5 bases for J; bases not matched to a gene: 10. The CDR3 here is CATRERELDNEQFF. In nucleotides, the CDR3 is TGTGCCACCCGGGAGCGGGAGCTCGACAATGAGCAGTTCTTC.